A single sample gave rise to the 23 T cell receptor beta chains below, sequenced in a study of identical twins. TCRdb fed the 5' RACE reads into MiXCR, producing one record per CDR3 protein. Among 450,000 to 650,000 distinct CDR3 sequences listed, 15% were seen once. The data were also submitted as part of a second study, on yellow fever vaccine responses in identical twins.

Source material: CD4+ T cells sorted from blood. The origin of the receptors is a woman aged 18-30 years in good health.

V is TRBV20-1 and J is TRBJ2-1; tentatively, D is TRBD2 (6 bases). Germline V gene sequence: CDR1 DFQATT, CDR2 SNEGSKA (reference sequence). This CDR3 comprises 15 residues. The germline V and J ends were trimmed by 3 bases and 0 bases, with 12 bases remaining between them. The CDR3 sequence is CSASSAGSSYNEQFF. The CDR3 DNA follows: TGCAGTGCTAGTTCGGCGGGAAGCTCCTACAATGAGCAGTTCTTC.

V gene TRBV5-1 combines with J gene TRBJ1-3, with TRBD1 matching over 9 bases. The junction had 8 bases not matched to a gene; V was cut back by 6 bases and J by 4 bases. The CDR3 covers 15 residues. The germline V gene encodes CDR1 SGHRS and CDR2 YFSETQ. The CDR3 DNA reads TGCGCCAGCACGCGGACAGGGGTCACAGGAAACACCATATATTTT. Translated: CASTRTGVTGNTIYF.

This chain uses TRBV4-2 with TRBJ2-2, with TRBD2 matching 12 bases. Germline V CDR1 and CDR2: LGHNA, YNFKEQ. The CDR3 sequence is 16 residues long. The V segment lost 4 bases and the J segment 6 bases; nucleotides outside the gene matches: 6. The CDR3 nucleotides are TGTGCCAGCAGCCCTCGACTAGCGGGAGAGGCCGGGGAGCTGTTTTTT. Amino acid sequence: CASSPRLAGEAGELFF.

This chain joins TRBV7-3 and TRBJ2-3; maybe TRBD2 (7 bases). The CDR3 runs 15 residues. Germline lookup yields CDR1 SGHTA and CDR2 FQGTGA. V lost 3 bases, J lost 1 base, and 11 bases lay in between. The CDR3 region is CASSFGGAGTDTQYF. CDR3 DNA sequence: TGTGCCAGCAGCTTTGGGGGGGCGGGCACAGATACGCAGTATTTT.

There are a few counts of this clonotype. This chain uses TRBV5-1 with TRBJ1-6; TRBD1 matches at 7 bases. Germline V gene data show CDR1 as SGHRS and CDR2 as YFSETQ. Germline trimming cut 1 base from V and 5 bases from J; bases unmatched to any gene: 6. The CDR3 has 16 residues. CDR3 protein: CASSLQQGTDNSPLHF. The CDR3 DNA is TGCGCCAGCAGCTTGCAACAGGGGACTGATAATTCACCCCTCCACTTT.

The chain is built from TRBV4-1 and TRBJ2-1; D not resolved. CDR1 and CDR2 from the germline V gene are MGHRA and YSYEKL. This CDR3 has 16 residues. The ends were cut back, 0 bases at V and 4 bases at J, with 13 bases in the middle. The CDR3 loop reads CASSQEQQLPYNEQFF. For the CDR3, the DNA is TGCGCCAGCAGCCAAGAACAGCAGCTGCCTTACAATGAGCAGTTCTTC.

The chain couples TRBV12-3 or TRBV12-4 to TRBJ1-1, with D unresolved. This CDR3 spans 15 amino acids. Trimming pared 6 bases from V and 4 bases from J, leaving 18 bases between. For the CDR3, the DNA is TGTGCCAGCAGCACACAGCTCATGGAATTCACTGAAGCTTTCTTT. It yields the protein CASSTQLMEFTEAFF.

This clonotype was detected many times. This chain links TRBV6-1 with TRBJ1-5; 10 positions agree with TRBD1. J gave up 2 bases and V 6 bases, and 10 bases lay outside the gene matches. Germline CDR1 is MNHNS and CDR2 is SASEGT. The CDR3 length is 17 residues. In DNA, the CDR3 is TGTGCCAGCAGACAGGGGGGACAGGGGAATGGCAATCAGCCCCAGCATTTT. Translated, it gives CASRQGGQGNGNQPQHF.

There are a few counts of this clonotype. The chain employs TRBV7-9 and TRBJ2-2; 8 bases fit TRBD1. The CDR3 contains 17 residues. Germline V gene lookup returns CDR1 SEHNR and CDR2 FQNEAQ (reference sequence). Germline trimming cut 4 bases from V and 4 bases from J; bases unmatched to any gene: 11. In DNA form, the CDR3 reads TGTGCCAGCAGCTCTCGGTGGCAGGGGGCTACCACCGGGGAGCTGTTTTTT. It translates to CASSSRWQGATTGELFF.

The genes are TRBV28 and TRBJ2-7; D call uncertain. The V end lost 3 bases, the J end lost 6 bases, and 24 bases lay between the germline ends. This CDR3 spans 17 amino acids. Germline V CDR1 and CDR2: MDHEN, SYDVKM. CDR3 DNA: TGTGCCAGCAGTTTTGAGGTGAACGAGACGCCCCATGTCGAGCAGTACTTC. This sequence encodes CASSFEVNETPHVEQYF.

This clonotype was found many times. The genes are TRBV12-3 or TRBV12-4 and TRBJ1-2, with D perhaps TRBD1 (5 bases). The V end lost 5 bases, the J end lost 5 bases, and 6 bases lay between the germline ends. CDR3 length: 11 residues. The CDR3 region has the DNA TGTGCCAGCAGTCCAGGGTATGGCTACACCTTC. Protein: CASSPGYGYTF.

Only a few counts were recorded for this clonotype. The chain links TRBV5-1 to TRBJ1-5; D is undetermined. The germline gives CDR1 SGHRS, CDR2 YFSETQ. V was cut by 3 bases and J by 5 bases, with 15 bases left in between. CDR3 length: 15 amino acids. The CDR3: CASSSGVSADQPQHF. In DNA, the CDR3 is TGCGCCAGCAGCTCCGGGGTCTCGGCAGATCAGCCCCAGCATTTT.

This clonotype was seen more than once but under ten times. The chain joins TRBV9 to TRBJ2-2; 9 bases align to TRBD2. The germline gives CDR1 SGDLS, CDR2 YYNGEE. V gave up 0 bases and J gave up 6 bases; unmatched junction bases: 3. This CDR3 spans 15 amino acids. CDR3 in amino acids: CASSVGAGGSGELFF. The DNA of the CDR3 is TGTGCCAGCAGCGTAGGAGCGGGAGGATCCGGGGAGCTGTTTTTT.

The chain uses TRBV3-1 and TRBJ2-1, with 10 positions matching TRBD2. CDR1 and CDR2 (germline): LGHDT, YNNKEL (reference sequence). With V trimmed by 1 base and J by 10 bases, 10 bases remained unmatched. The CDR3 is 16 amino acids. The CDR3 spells CASSQGASGGHPEQFF. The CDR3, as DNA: TGTGCCAGCAGCCAAGGTGCTAGCGGGGGTCACCCCGAGCAGTTCTTC.

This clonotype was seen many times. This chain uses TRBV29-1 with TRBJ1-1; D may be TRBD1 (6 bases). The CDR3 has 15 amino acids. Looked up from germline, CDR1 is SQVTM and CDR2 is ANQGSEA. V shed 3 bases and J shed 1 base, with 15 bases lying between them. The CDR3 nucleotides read TGCAGCGTTGATTGGGAGAAAGGGGGGAACACTGAAGCTTTCTTT. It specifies CSVDWEKGGNTEAFF.

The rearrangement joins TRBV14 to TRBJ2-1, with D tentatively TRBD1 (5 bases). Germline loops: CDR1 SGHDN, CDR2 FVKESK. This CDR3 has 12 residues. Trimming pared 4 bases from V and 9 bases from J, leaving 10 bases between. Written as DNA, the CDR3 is TGTGCCAGCAGCCCACAGGCGGCTGAGCAGTTCTTC. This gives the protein CASSPQAAEQFF.

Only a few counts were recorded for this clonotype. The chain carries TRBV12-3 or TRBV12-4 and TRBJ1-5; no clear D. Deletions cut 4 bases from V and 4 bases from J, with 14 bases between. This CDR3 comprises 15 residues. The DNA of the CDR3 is TGTGCCAGCAGTTCAGCCGCAGCTAGAAATCAGCCCCAGCATTTT. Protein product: CASSSAAARNQPQHF.

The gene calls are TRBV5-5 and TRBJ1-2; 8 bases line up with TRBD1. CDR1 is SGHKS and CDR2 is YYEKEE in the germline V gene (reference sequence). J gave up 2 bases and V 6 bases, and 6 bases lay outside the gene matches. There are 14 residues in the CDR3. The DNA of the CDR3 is TGTGCCAGCATCCTGGACAGGGCCAACTATGGCTACACCTTC. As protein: CASILDRANYGYTF.

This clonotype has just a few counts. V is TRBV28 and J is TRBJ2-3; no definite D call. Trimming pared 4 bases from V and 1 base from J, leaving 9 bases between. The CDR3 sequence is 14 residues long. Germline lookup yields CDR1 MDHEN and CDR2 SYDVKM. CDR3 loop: CASSWRSGTDTQYF. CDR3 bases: TGTGCCAGCAGTTGGCGGTCGGGCACAGATACGCAGTATTTT. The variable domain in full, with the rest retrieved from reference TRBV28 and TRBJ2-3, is DVKVTQSSRYLVKRTGEKVFLECVQDMDHENMFWYRQDPGLGLRLIYFSYDVKMKEKGDIPEGYSVSREKKERFSLILESASTNQTSMYLCASSWRSGTDTQYFGPGTRLTVL.

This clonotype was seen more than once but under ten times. As DNA, the CDR3 is TGCGCCAGCAGCCCCCTTAGGTCAGGCCTCGATGAGCAGTTCTTC. Amino acid sequence: CASSPLRSGLDEQFF. The chain recombines TRBV5-1 with TRBJ2-1; D is ambiguous. Trimming pared 4 bases from V and 8 bases from J, leaving 19 bases between. The germline CDR1 and CDR2 sequences are SGHRS and YFSETQ. The CDR3 extends over 15 amino acids.

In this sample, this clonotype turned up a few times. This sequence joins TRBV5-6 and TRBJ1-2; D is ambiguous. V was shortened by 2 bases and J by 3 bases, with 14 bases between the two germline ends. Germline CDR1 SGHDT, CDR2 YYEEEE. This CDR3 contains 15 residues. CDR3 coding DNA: TGTGCCAGCAGCTTAGTCTTTTCCGAATACTATGGCTACACCTTC. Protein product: CASSLVFSEYYGYTF.

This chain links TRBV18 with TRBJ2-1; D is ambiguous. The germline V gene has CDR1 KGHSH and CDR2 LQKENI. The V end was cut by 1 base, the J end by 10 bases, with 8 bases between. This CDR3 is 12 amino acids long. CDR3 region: CASSPRNEEQFF. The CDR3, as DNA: TGTGCCAGCTCACCACGTAATGAGGAGCAGTTCTTC.

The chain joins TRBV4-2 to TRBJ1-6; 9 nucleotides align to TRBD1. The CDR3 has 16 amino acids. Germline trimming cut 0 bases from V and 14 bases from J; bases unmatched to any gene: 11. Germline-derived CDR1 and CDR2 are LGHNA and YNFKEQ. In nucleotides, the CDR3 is TGTGCCAGCAGCCAAGAGTTCGGGACAGGGAGTTTGGCCCTCCACTTT. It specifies CASSQEFGTGSLALHF.